Reported below is one TCR beta chain. Its antigen is unknown. The data belong to a study of OX40 agonist ivuxolimab in advanced cancers. Whole-study results and caveats: Dosing at 0.1 to 3.0 mg/kg was accompanied by clonal expansion of CD4+ and CD8+ blood T cells by week 6.

Germline-derived CDR1 and CDR2 are MNHEY and SVGAGI. The CDR3 has 11 amino acids. V lost 7 bases to trimming and J lost 0 bases, with 3 bases between them. Generated by immunoSEQ multiplex PCR, the TCRdb table keeps only in-frame clones and is missing some. Among around 25,000 clones listed, about 87% were seen once. This TCR derives from an adult with an advanced solid tumor such as melanoma, head and neck, liver or kidney cancer. The chain uses TRBV6-5 and TRBJ1-1, with D uncertain. The sequences come from CD4+ or CD8+ T cells sorted from blood, collected in a trial of the OX40 agonist ivuxolimab. The CDR3 loop reads CASMMNTEAFF. The CDR3 DNA follows: TGTGCCAGCATGATGAACACTGAAGCTTTCTTT.